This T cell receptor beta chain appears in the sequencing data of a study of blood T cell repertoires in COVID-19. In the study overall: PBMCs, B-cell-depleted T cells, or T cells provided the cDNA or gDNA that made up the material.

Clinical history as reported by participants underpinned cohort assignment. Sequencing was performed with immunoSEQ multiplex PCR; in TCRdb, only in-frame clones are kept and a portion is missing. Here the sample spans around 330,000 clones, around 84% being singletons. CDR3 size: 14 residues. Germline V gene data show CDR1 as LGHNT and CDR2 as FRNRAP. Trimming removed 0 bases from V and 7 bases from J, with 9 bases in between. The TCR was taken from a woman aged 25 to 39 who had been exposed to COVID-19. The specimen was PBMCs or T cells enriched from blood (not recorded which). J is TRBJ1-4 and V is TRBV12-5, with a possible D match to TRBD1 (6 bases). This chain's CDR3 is CASGLVQGGEKLFF. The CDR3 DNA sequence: TGTGCTAGTGGTTTGGTACAGGGTGGTGAAAAACTGTTTTTT.